A selection of T cell receptor beta chains follows, all from one sample in a study of blood T cell repertoires in COVID-19. Assay used: immunoSEQ multiplex PCR; TCRdb lists only in-frame clones, some missing. The sample shows under 350,000 clones, over 75% of them seen only once. Sequencing was performed on peripheral blood. All receptors derive from a human donor in a cohort sampled during active COVID-19. Each CDR3 is given with its conserved first and last residue. D genes are given only for firm matches. Rows may omit the clone size; those that give it use once, few, many or a size class.

d_gene,v_gene,j_gene,abundance,CDR3aa,CDR3nt
TRBD1,TRBV18,TRBJ1-1,NA,CASSPDRGNTEAFF,TGTGCCAGCTCACCGGACAGGGGAAACACTGAAGCTTTCTTT
NA,TRBV10-1,TRBJ1-2,NA,CASSLGGSGGYTF,TGCGCCAGCAGTCTCGGCGGGTCGGGTGGCTACACCTTC
NA,TRBV2,TRBJ2-5,NA,CASSPLARGETQYF,TGTGCCAGCAGTCCACTAGCCCGAGGAGAGACCCAGTACTTC
NA,TRBV19,TRBJ1-2,NA,CASKVSTGNSGYTF,TGTGCCAGTAAAGTCTCAACGGGGAATTCTGGCTACACCTTC
NA,TRBV3-1/TRBV3-2,TRBJ2-5,NA,CASSQSRLETQYF,TGTGCCAGCAGCCAGAGTAGACTCGAGACCCAGTACTTC
TRBD1,TRBV19,TRBJ2-2,many,CASNRGQTLTGELFF,TGTGCCAGTAATAGGGGACAGACCCTCACCGGGGAGCTGTTTTTT
TRBD1,TRBV5-1,TRBJ2-3,NA,CASSSQGASTDTQYF,TGCGCCAGCAGCTCTCAGGGGGCTAGCACAGATACGCAGTATTTT
NA,TRBV4-1,TRBJ1-1,NA,CASSHRARNTEAFF,TGCGCCAGCAGCCACAGGGCGCGGAACACTGAAGCTTTCTTT
NA,TRBV23-1,TRBJ1-6,NA,CASRQGSYNSPLHF,TGCGCCAGCAGACAGGGTTCCTATAATTCACCCCTCCACTTT
TRBD2,TRBV11-2,TRBJ2-6,once,CASSLLAGVLAGANVLTF,TGTGCCAGCAGCTTATTAGCGGGAGTATTAGCTGGGGCCAACGTCCTGACTTTC
NA,TRBV20-1,TRBJ2-1,NA,CSAKNYEQFF,TGCAGTGCTAAGAACTATGAGCAGTTCTTC
NA,TRBV19,TRBJ2-1,NA,CASSGGHSAAEQFF,TGTGCCAGTAGCGGGGGTCACTCCGCGGCGGAGCAGTTCTTC
NA,TRBV28,TRBJ1-1,NA,CASTRRLRGQLNTEAFF,TGTGCCAGCACCAGGAGGTTGAGGGGACAATTGAACACTGAAGCTTTCTTT
NA,TRBV28,TRBJ1-2,once,CASSFYAFLARNYGYTF,TGTGCCAGCAGTTTTTATGCTTTTCTGGCCCGTAACTATGGCTACACCTTC
NA,TRBV13,TRBJ2-7,NA,CASSSLAGPSYEQYF,TGTGCCAGCAGCTCCCTCGCGGGACCCTCCTACGAGCAGTACTTC
NA,TRBV5-1,TRBJ1-2,NA,CASREEGDGYTF,TGCGCCAGCAGAGAAGAGGGGGACGGCTACACCTTC
NA,TRBV15,TRBJ2-5,NA,CASGAYQETQYF,TGTGCCTCTGGGGCTTACCAAGAGACCCAGTACTTC
TRBD2,TRBV6-5,TRBJ2-1,NA,CASTLSGRAGDEQFF,TGTGCCAGCACGCTTAGCGGGAGGGCCGGGGATGAGCAGTTCTTC
NA,TRBV5-1,TRBJ2-2,NA,CASSSQGTGELFF,TGCGCCAGCAGCTCCCAGGGGACCGGGGAGCTGTTTTTT
NA,TRBV7-2,TRBJ1-1,many,CASSSPGQKGGAFF,TGTGCCAGCAGTTCTCCGGGACAAAAAGGTGGAGCTTTCTTT
TRBD2,TRBV27,TRBJ2-7,NA,CASSWLAGGPYEQYF,TGTGCCAGCAGTTGGTTAGCGGGAGGCCCCTACGAGCAGTACTTC
NA,TRBV27,TRBJ1-3,NA,CARPAGGVFIPGNTIYF,TGTGCCAGGCCCGCAGGAGGGGTTTTCATTCCTGGAAACACCATATATTTT
TRBD1,TRBV28,TRBJ2-7,NA,CASSWTGNSYEQYF,TGTGCCAGCAGCTGGACAGGAAACTCCTACGAGCAGTACTTC
TRBD1,TRBV5-6,TRBJ2-6,NA,CASRTGGPSGANVLTF,TGTGCCAGCAGGACAGGGGGCCCCTCTGGGGCCAACGTCCTGACTTTC
NA,TRBV9,TRBJ2-1,NA,CASSVGSSVRNEQFF,TGTGCCAGCAGCGTAGGGTCCTCGGTGAGGAATGAGCAGTTCTTC
NA,TRBV18,TRBJ2-3,NA,CASSSSTDTQYF,TGTGCCAGCTCATCCTCCACAGATACGCAGTATTTT
NA,TRBV5-1,TRBJ1-1,NA,CASSLGQAAATEAFF,TGCGCCAGCAGCTTGGGACAGGCAGCCGCGACTGAAGCTTTCTTT
NA,TRBV12-3/TRBV12-4,TRBJ1-2,NA,CASSGTNYGYTF,TGTGCCAGCAGCGGGACTAACTATGGCTACACCTTC
NA,TRBV28,TRBJ2-7,many,CASSDTTGAYEQYF,TGTGCCAGCAGCGATACTACGGGGGCCTACGAGCAGTACTTC
NA,TRBV19,TRBJ1-5,once,CASSQGGTQAYSNQPQHF,TGTGCCAGTAGTCAAGGAGGGACCCAAGCATATAGCAATCAGCCCCAGCATTTT
TRBD1,TRBV12-3/TRBV12-4,TRBJ2-7,NA,CASRDRVGEQYF,TGTGCCAGCAGAGACAGGGTTGGGGAGCAGTACTTC
NA,TRBV20-1,TRBJ1-2,NA,CSTRQVSGYTF,TGCAGTACAAGACAGGTCTCCGGCTACACCTTC
NA,TRBV5-4,TRBJ1-3,NA,CASSLPQGQENTIYF,TGTGCCAGCAGCTTACCGCAGGGGCAGGAAAACACCATATATTTT
TRBD1,TRBV7-9,TRBJ1-1,few,CASSLGDSPAFF,TGTGCCAGCAGCTTGGGGGACAGCCCGGCTTTCTTT
NA,TRBV9,TRBJ2-7,NA,CASGSGTGYEQYF,TGTGCCAGCGGTTCCGGGACTGGCTACGAGCAGTACTTC
TRBD2,TRBV9,TRBJ2-5,NA,CASSLGGLAGVETQYF,TGTGCCAGCAGTCTAGGGGGGTTAGCGGGAGTGGAGACCCAGTACTTC
TRBD2,TRBV14,TRBJ2-1,NA,CASSQVRLAISSYNEQFF,TGTGCCAGCAGCCAAGTTCGACTAGCGATAAGCTCCTACAATGAGCAGTTCTTC